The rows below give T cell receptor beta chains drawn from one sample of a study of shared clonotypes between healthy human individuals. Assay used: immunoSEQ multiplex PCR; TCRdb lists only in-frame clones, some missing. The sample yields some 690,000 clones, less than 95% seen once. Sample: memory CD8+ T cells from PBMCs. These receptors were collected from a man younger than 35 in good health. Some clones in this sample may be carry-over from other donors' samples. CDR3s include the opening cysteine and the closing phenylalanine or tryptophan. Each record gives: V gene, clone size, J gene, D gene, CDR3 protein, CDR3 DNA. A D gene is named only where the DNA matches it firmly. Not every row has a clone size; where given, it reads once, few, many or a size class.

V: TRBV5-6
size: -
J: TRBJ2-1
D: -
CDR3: CASSSLGDYNEQFF
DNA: TGTGCCAGCAGCTCCTTAGGGGATTACAATGAGCAGTTCTTC

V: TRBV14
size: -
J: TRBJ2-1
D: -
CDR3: CASSQGRGYNEQFF
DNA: TGTGCCAGCAGCCAAGGAAGGGGGTACAATGAGCAGTTCTTC

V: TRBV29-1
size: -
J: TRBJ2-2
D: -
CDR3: CSVRGGQDNTGELFF
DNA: TGCAGCGTTCGGGGGGGACAGGACAACACCGGGGAGCTGTTTTTT

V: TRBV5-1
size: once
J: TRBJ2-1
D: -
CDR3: CASSLGGFTNEQFF
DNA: TGCGCCAGCAGCTTGGGTGGGTTCACGAATGAGCAGTTCTTC

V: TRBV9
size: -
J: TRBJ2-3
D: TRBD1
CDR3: CASSDGQGDATDTQYF
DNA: TGTGCCAGCAGCGATGGACAGGGGGACGCCACAGATACGCAGTATTTT

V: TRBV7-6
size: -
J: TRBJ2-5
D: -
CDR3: CASSLVETQYF
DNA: TGTGCCAGCAGCTTAGTAGAGACCCAGTACTTC

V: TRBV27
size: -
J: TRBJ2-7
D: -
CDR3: CASSWGATMSEQYF
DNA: TGTGCCAGCAGCTGGGGGGCAACGATGAGCGAGCAGTACTTC

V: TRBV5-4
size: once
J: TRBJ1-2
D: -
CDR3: CASSLGRDGRYGYTF
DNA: TGTGCCAGCAGCCTGGGCCGGGACGGACGCTATGGCTACACCTTC

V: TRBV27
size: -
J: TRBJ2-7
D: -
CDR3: CASNIRAGQTYEQYF
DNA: TGTGCCAGCAACATTAGGGCGGGACAGACCTACGAGCAGTACTTC

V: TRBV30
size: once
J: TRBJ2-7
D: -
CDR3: CAWSGTPGISEQYF
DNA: TGTGCCTGGAGCGGGACGCCAGGGATATCCGAGCAGTACTTC

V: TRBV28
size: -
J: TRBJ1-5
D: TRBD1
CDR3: CASSRGTALQPQHF
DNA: TGTGCCAGCAGCCGCGGGACAGCCCTTCAGCCCCAGCATTTT

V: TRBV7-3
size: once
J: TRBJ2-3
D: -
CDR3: CASSLLGRSTDTQYF
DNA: TGTGCCAGCAGCTTACTCGGGCGCAGCACAGATACGCAGTATTTT

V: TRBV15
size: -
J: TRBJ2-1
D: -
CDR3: CATSHSYNEQFF
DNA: TGTGCCACCAGTCATTCCTACAATGAGCAGTTCTTC

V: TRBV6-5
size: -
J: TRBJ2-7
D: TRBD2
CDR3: CASSPRGFPEYF
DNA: TGTGCCAGCAGCCCGCGGGGGTTTCCGGAATACTTC

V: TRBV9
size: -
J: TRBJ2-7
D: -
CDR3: CASSVGGTTYEQYF
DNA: TGTGCCAGCAGCGTAGGTGGGACCACCTACGAGCAGTACTTC

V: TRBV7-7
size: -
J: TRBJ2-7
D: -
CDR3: CASSPGTENKHSYEQYF
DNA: TGTGCCAGCAGCCCTGGGACGGAAAATAAACACTCCTACGAGCAGTACTTC

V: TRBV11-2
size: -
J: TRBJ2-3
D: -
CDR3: CASSFTGTLTDTQYF
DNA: TGTGCCAGCAGCTTTACGGGGACACTCACAGATACGCAGTATTTT

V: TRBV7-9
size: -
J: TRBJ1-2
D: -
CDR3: CASSLLGTDYGYTF
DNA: TGTGCCAGCAGCTTGCTCGGGACCGACTATGGCTACACCTTC

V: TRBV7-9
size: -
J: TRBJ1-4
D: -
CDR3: CASSSTGRVEKLFF
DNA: TGTGCCAGCAGCTCAACAGGGAGGGTCGAAAAACTGTTTTTT

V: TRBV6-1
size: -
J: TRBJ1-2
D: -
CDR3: CALLATNYGYTF
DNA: TGTGCCCTCCTGGCGACTAACTATGGCTACACCTTC

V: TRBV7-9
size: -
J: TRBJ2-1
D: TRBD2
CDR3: CASSSRGVTVSYNEQFF
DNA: TGTGCCAGCAGCTCCCGGGGGGTAACGGTTTCCTACAATGAGCAGTTCTTC

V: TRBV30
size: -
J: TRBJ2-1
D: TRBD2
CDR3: CAWSELAGYNEQFF
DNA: TGTGCCTGGAGTGAACTAGCGGGATACAATGAGCAGTTCTTC

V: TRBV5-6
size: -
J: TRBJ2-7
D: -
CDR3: CASSAGTLYEQYF
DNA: TGTGCCAGCAGCGCCGGGACACTCTACGAGCAGTACTTC

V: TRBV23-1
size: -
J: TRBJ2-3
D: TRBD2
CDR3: CASSQSSPSKRERDTQYF
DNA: TGCGCCAGCAGTCAATCAAGCCCCTCTAAGCGGGAGCGGGATACGCAGTATTTT

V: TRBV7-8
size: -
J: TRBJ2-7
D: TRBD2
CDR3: CASSSPGGGSYEQYF
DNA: TGTGCCAGCAGCTCACCGGGCGGGGGGTCCTACGAGCAGTACTTC

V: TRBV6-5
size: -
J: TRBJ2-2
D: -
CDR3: CASSYSIQGLGELFF
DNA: TGTGCCAGCAGTTACTCGATACAGGGTCTAGGGGAGCTGTTTTTT

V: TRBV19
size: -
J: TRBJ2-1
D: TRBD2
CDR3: CASSMARLAGPSYNEQFF
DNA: TGTGCCAGTAGTATGGCCCGACTAGCGGGACCGAGCTACAATGAGCAGTTCTTC

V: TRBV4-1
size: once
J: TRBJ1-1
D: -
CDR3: CASSHTRGSYNTEAFF
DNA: TGCGCCAGCAGCCATACGCGGGGCAGCTATAACACTGAAGCTTTCTTT

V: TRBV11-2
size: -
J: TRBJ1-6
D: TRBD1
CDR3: CASNDRASYNSPLHF
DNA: TGTGCCAGCAACGACAGGGCATCCTATAATTCACCCCTCCACTTT

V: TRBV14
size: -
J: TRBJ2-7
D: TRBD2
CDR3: CASSDYSGASSYEQYF
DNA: TGTGCCAGCAGCGATTATAGCGGGGCGAGTTCCTACGAGCAGTACTTC

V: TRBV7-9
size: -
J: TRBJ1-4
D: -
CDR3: CASSLNLGPNEKLFF
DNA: TGTGCCAGCAGCTTAAATTTGGGGCCTAATGAAAAACTGTTTTTT

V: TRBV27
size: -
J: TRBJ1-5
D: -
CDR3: CATRETRHNQPQHF
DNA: TGTGCCACCCGAGAGACGCGGCACAATCAGCCCCAGCATTTT

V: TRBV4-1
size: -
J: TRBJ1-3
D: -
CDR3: CASSRTGGQSGNTIYF
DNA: TGCGCCAGCAGCCGTACCGGAGGACAGTCTGGAAACACCATATATTTT

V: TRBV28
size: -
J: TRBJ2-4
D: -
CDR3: CASSLPKNIQYF
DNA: TGTGCCAGCAGTCTCCCCAAAAACATTCAGTACTTC

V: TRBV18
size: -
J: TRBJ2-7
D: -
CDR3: CASSRTSLGSSSYEQYF
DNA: TGTGCCAGCTCACGCACCTCGTTGGGGTCCAGCTCCTACGAGCAGTACTTC

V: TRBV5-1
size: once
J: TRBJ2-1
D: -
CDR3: CASSFGRNRYNEQFF
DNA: TGCGCCAGCAGCTTCGGTAGGAATCGGTACAATGAGCAGTTCTTC

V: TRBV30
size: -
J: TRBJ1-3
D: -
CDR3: CAWTGNTIYF
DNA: TGTGCCTGGACTGGGAACACCATATATTTT

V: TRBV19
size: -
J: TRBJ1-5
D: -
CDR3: CASLQGLVGQPQHF
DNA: TGTGCCAGCCTACAGGGACTGGTAGGTCAGCCCCAGCATTTT

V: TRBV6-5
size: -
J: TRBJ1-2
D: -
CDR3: CASTYLRQDGYTF
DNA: TGTGCCAGCACTTACCTCCGGCAGGATGGCTACACCTTC

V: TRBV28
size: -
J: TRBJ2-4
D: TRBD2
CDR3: CASSAFSGRGYF
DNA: TGTGCCAGCAGCGCCTTCAGCGGGAGGGGGTACTTC

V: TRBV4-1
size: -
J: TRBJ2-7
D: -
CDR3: CASSQGERYSYEQYF
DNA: TGCGCCAGCAGCCAGGGGGAGCGGTACTCCTACGAGCAGTACTTC

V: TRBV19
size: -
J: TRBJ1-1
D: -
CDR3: CATETGPRKAFF
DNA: TGTGCCACAGAGACAGGCCCCAGAAAAGCTTTCTTT

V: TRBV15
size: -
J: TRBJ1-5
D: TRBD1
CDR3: CATSVGTAHNQPQHF
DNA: TGTGCCACCAGTGTCGGGACAGCCCACAATCAGCCCCAGCATTTT

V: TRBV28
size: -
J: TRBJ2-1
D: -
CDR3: CASSFPSFIPNEQFF
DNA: TGTGCCAGCAGTTTTCCTAGTTTTATCCCCAATGAGCAGTTCTTC

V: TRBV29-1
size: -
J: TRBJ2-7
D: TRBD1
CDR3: CSVEQGVPYEQYF
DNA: TGCAGCGTTGAGCAGGGGGTCCCCTACGAGCAGTACTTC

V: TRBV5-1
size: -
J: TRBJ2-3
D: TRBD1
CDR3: CASSLAIGTGVSSTDTQYF
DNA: TGCGCCAGCAGCTTGGCCATCGGGACAGGGGTTTCCAGCACAGATACGCAGTATTTT

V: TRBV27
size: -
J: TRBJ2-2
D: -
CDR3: CASSFTTAGELFF
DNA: TGTGCCAGCAGTTTTACTACCGCCGGGGAGCTGTTTTTT

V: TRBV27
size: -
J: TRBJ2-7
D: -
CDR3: CASSPTGMGYEQYF
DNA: TGTGCCAGCAGTCCGACAGGAATGGGCTACGAGCAGTACTTC

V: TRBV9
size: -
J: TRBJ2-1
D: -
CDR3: CASSVRVGEAVRNHEQFF
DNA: TGTGCCAGCAGCGTGCGGGTAGGGGAGGCGGTTAGGAACCATGAGCAGTTCTTC